The clone carrying this T cell receptor beta chain was counted a few times. Its antigen is currently unknown. Patients between 18 and 65 years old had hyperthyroidism, newly diagnosed and lasting under 2 months. The data belong to a study of T cells in Graves' hyperthyroidism and ophthalmopathy. Study-wide results and caveats: Ophthalmopathy and stable hyperthyroidism were separated by a 13 V-J model.

Amplification of TCR beta CDR3 regions used RNA as the template. The study used the HTBI primer set for a first-round RT-PCR of the TCR CDR3. In TCRdb, the multiplex PCR reads were re-called with MiXCR into one record per CDR3 protein. The sample has approximately 720,000 distinct CDR3 sequences; around a sixth are singletons. Sequenced input: blood. This receptor was obtained from a woman in her forties or fifties with Graves' hyperthyroidism that later progressed to Graves' ophthalmopathy.

CDR3 sequence (DNA): TGTGCCAGTGATACAGGGGAGGGGAACACTGAAGCTTTCTTT. Amino acid sequence: CASDTGEGNTEAFF. The chain joins TRBV19 to TRBJ1-1; 7 nucleotides line up with TRBD1. This CDR3 spans 14 amino acids. CDR1 is LNHDA, CDR2 SQIVND, per germline (reference sequence). V was clipped by 8 bases and J by 1 base; unmatched bases: 7.